The 25 T cell receptor beta chains in this list originate from one sample, sequenced in a study of blood T cell repertoires in COVID-19. Profiling relied on immunoSEQ multiplex PCR, and the TCRdb table lists in-frame clones only, not all of them. The sample carries around 170,000 clones, over 75% recorded once. Material: PBMCs or T cells enriched from blood (not recorded which). The receptors were gathered from a woman aged 18-30 years who had recovered from COVID-19.

The gene calls are TRBV2 and TRBJ1-3; 7 bases align to TRBD1. Germline V gives CDR1 SNHLY, CDR2 FYNNEI. V gave up 7 bases and J gave up 0 bases; unmatched junction bases: 3. CDR3 length equals 14 residues. The CDR3 DNA is TGTGCCAGCAAGACAGGGAGCTCTGGAAACACCATATATTTT. It codes for CASKTGSSGNTIYF.

This chain links TRBV6-2 or TRBV6-3 with TRBJ1-1, with TRBD1 as a possible D gene (5 bases). Trimming took 6 bases from V and 0 from J, leaving 14 bases between them. Germline values: CDR1 MNHEY, CDR2 SVGEGT. CDR3 length: 15 residues. CDR3 residues: CASRYGHLLNTEAFF. The CDR3 nucleotides are TGTGCCAGCAGATACGGACATTTGCTGAACACTGAAGCTTTCTTT.

This rearrangement joins TRBV5-6 to TRBJ1-5; a weak D match, TRBD1 (5 bases). The CDR3 has 13 residues. V gave up 0 bases and J gave up 4 bases, with 5 bases separating them. Germline V gene sequence: CDR1 SGHDT, CDR2 YYEEEE. The CDR3 DNA is TGTGCCAGCAGCTTGGCAGGGAATCAGCCCCAGCATTTT. The encoded protein is CASSLAGNQPQHF.

In this sample, this clone turned up a few times. The chain recombines TRBV9 with TRBJ1-3; no clear D gene. The CDR3 loop spans 14 amino acids. Germline V gene lookup returns CDR1 SGDLS and CDR2 YYNGEE. V was shortened by 5 bases and J by 0 bases, with 9 bases between the two germline ends. The CDR3 spells CASSGEYSGNTIYF. The CDR3 DNA follows: TGTGCCAGCAGTGGAGAGTACTCTGGAAACACCATATATTTT.

The rearrangement joins TRBV19 to TRBJ1-5, with D perhaps TRBD1 (6 bases). The CDR3 is 15 amino acids. V was pared by 4 bases and J by 4 bases, with 14 bases between. Germline-derived CDR1 and CDR2 are LNHDA and SQIVND (reference sequence). CDR3: CASSNIGQPNQPQHF. The CDR3 bases are TGTGCCAGTAGTAATATTGGACAGCCGAATCAGCCCCAGCATTTT. Drawing the rest from reference TRBV19 and TRBJ1-5, the complete variable domain is DGGITQSPKYLFRKEGQNVTLSCEQNLNHDAMYWYRQDPGQGLRLIYYSQIVNDFQKGDIAEGYSVSREKKESFPLTVTSAQKNPTAFYLCASSNIGQPNQPQHFGDGTRLSIL.

This chain links TRBV5-6 with TRBJ1-2; unclear D gene. Trimming removed 1 base at V and 7 bases at J, with 14 bases between. Germline lookup yields CDR1 SGHDT and CDR2 YYEEEE. CDR3 size: 14 residues. The CDR3 protein is CASSLLPGGGGYTF. The CDR3 DNA sequence: TGTGCCAGCAGCTTGCTTCCAGGTGGTGGTGGCTACACCTTC.

The V and J genes are TRBV7-2 and TRBJ2-7; maybe TRBD2 (6 bases). The length of the CDR3 is 16 residues. V was trimmed by 1 base and J by 4 bases, leaving 17 bases between them. Germline CDR1 is SGHTA and CDR2 is FQGNSA. CDR3 amino acids: CASSLGGTGGYYEQYF. The DNA for the CDR3 is TGTGCCAGCAGCTTAGGTGGGACCGGGGGTTATTACGAGCAGTACTTC.

The rearrangement links TRBV5-1 to TRBJ2-3, with a possible D match to TRBD2 (6 bases). The CDR3 is 15 amino acids. Germline V gene lookup returns CDR1 SGHRS and CDR2 YFSETQ. Trimming took off 6 bases at V and 6 bases at J, with 20 bases between the two ends. This CDR3 is CASTANGGVGDTQYF. The CDR3 DNA reads TGCGCCAGCACCGCGAACGGGGGAGTGGGTGATACGCAGTATTTT.

The V and J genes are TRBV28 and TRBJ1-2; TRBD1 is a possible D gene (5 bases). CDR3 length: 11 residues. The V end was cut by 8 bases, the J end by 8 bases, with 12 bases between. CDR1 is MDHEN, CDR2 SYDVKM, per germline. DNA for the CDR3: TGTGCCAGCCGGGGGGTCGAGGGCTACACCTTC. It translates to CASRGVEGYTF.

Only one count was recorded for this clone. This chain uses TRBV19 with TRBJ1-1; 7 bases line up with TRBD1. This CDR3 is 13 amino acids long. V trimming: 5 bases; J trimming: 1 base; junction bases outside the gene matches: 1. Germline V gives CDR1 LNHDA, CDR2 SQIVND (reference sequence). The CDR3: CASSRDRNTEAFF. CDR3 coding DNA: TGTGCCAGTAGTCGGGACAGGAACACTGAAGCTTTCTTT.

The V gene is TRBV28, the J gene TRBJ1-2, with no clear D. The CDR3 covers 11 residues. Trimming removed 8 bases at V and 5 bases at J, with 9 bases between. Germline V gene sequence: CDR1 MDHEN, CDR2 SYDVKM. The CDR3 DNA follows: TGTGCCAGCCACAGCCCGTATGGCTACACCTTC. The encoded protein is CASHSPYGYTF.

This rearrangement joins TRBV9 to TRBJ2-1; 13 positions agree with TRBD2. The CDR3 runs 17 residues. V lost 0 bases and J lost 8; bases outside the gene matches: 8. Looked up from germline, CDR1 is SGDLS and CDR2 is YYNGEE. CDR3 sequence reads: CASSVAGLAGVVYEQFF. CDR3 DNA sequence: TGTGCCAGCAGCGTAGCTGGACTAGCGGGAGTGGTATATGAGCAGTTCTTC.

This chain connects TRBV28 to TRBJ2-7, with D perhaps matching TRBD1 (5 bases). The germline V and J ends were trimmed by 2 bases and 4 bases, with 9 bases remaining between them. Per germline, CDR1 MDHEN and CDR2 SYDVKM. The CDR3 has 13 amino acids. CDR3 nucleotide sequence: TGTGCCAGCAGTTTACAGGGCGTGTACGAGCAGTACTTC. It specifies CASSLQGVYEQYF.

The V and J genes are TRBV4-1 and TRBJ2-1; 8 nucleotides align to TRBD2. V dropped 0 bases and J dropped 6; count of bases not matched to a gene: 19. CDR1 and CDR2 from the germline V gene are MGHRA and YSYEKL. The CDR3 consists of 20 residues. This CDR3 is CASSQESAIPGLVSGNEQFF. The CDR3 DNA is TGCGCCAGCAGCCAAGAAAGCGCTATCCCGGGACTAGTATCCGGCAATGAGCAGTTCTTC.

The V and J genes are TRBV21-1 and TRBJ2-7; no DNA check was done on the table's D call, TRBD1. TRBV21-1 is assigned pseudogene status. CDR3 length: 21 residues. The CDR3 coding sequence is TGTGCCAGCAGCAAAGCTTTAAGGGGTTTGGCAACCTGTCATACAGATTACGAGCAGTACTTC. Translated, it gives CASSKALRGLATCHTDYEQYF.

This clone was detected only a few times. The V gene is TRBV28, the J gene TRBJ1-2, with 8 bases lining up with TRBD1. The germline CDR1 and CDR2 sequences are MDHEN and SYDVKM. The CDR3 is 14 residues long. V lost 10 bases, J lost 8 bases, and 15 bases stayed unmatched. The CDR3 DNA is TGTGCCACCCTCCAGGGGGCCGTAAGGGTCGGCTACACCTTC. As protein: CATLQGAVRVGYTF.

As DNA, the CDR3 is TGTGCCAGTAAGGGACAGGGTGGCAATCAGCCCCAGCATTTT. Protein sequence: CASKGQGGNQPQHF. This sequence joins TRBV19 and TRBJ1-5, with 9 nucleotides matching TRBD1. With 7 bases clipped from V and 2 bases from J, the junction kept 3 bases outside the gene matches. CDR1 and CDR2 (germline): LNHDA, SQIVND (reference sequence). CDR3 size: 14 residues.

This chain links TRBV18 with TRBJ2-1; D uncertain. This CDR3 comprises 14 residues. V was trimmed by 1 base and J by 1 base, leaving 5 bases between them. CDR1 and CDR2 (germline): KGHSH, LQKENI. The CDR3 is CASSPQRSYNEQFF. The CDR3 DNA reads TGTGCCAGCTCACCACAACGGTCCTACAATGAGCAGTTCTTC. Variable domain in full (rest from reference TRBV18 and TRBJ2-1): NAGVMQNPRHLVRRRGQEARLRCSPMKGHSHVYWYRQLPEEGLKFMVYLQKENIIDESGMPKERFSAEFPKEGPSILRIQQVVRGDSAAYFCASSPQRSYNEQFFGPGTRLTVL.

The chain has TRBV30 and TRBJ1-4, with D unresolved. Germline V lookup: CDR1 GTSNPN, CDR2 SVGIG (reference sequence). This CDR3 is built from 11 residues. The V gene lost 4 bases and the J gene lost 8 bases, with 8 bases spanning the gap. CDR3: CAWTVQEKLFF. DNA for the CDR3: TGTGCCTGGACCGTCCAGGAAAAACTGTTTTTT.

The rearrangement uses TRBV6-2 or TRBV6-3 and TRBJ1-1; the match to TRBD1 covers 8 bases. CDR3 length equals 15 residues. The ends lost 4 bases at V and 6 bases at J; junction bases unmatched: 10. CDR1 is MNHEY, CDR2 SVGEGT, per germline. DNA for the CDR3: TGTGCCAGCAGTTTCTACAGGGGGGCCTCCCCTGAAGCTTTCTTT. Amino acid sequence: CASSFYRGASPEAFF.

J is TRBJ1-2 and V is TRBV5-1; D remains ambiguous. The V and J ends lost 4 bases and 2 bases respectively, with 15 bases between them. CDR3 length equals 15 residues. CDR1 is SGHRS, CDR2 YFSETQ, per germline. CDR3 nucleotide sequence: TGCGCCAGCAGCCTAACCTCGGGAGGGAACTATGGCTACACCTTC. Encoded protein: CASSLTSGGNYGYTF.

For this clone: One end of the junction fails to match germline, which may point to a read error. The V and J genes are TRBV7-7 and TRBJ2-3; TRBD2 agrees at 16 bases. The length of the CDR3 is 16 residues. CDR1 and CDR2 from the germline V gene are SSHAT and FNYEAQ (reference sequence). The CDR3 DNA is TGTGCTAGCAGCAGGGGACTAGCGGGGGGGTCAGATACGCAGTATTTT. Translation gives CASSRGLAGGSDTQYF.

This chain uses TRBV10-2 with TRBJ1-5, with D perhaps matching TRBD1 (6 bases). Trimming took 6 bases from V and 5 from J, leaving 11 bases between them. The CDR3 loop spans 13 amino acids. From germline, CDR1 is WSHSY and CDR2 SAAADI. CDR3 sequence reads: CASRRGADQPQHF. The CDR3, as DNA: TGCGCCAGCAGACGGGGGGCCGATCAGCCCCAGCATTTT.

This clone was observed a few times. The chain couples TRBV6-5 to TRBJ1-1; D might be TRBD1 (5 bases). Germline assignment: CDR1 MNHEY and CDR2 SVGAGI. This CDR3 has 15 residues. Trimming cost V 5 bases and J 4 bases, with 17 bases left between them. In nucleotides, the CDR3 is TGTGCCAGCAGTCCTGAGCAGGGAGGGGTCACTGAAGCTTTCTTT. Residues: CASSPEQGGVTEAFF.

The V and J genes are TRBV11-3 and TRBJ2-5; TRBD2 might be the D (5 bases). The germline V and J ends were trimmed by 3 bases and 5 bases, with 10 bases remaining between them. This CDR3 is built from 13 residues. The germline gives CDR1 SGHNT, CDR2 YENEEA. In DNA form, the CDR3 reads TGTGCCAGCAGCTTTAACACGGGGGAGACCCAGTACTTC. It encodes CASSFNTGETQYF.